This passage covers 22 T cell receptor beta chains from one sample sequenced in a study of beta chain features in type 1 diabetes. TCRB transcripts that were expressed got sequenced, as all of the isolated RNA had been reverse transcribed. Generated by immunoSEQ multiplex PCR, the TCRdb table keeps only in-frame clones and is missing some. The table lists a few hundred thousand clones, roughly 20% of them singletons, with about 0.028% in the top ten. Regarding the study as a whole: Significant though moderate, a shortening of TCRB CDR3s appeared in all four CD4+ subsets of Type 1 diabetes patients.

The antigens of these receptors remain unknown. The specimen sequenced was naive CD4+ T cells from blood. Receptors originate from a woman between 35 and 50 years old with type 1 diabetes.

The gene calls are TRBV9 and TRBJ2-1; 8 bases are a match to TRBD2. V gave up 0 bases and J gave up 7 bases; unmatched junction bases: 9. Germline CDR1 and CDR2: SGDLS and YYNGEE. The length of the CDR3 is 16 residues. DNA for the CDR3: TGTGCCAGCAGCGTAGTGGGGACTAGTATGGGAAATGAGCAGTTCTTC. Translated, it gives CASSVVGTSMGNEQFF.

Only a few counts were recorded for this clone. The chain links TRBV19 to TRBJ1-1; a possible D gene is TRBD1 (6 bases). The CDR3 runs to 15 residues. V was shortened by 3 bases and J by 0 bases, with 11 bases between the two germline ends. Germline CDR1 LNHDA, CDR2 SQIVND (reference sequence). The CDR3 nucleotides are TGTGCCAGTAGTATCGTGCAGGGGTTGAACACTGAAGCTTTCTTT. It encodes CASSIVQGLNTEAFF.

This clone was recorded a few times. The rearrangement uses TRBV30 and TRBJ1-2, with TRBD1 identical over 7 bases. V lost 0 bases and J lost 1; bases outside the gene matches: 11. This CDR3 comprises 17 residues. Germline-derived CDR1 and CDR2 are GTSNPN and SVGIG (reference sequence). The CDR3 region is CAWSVLRQGTFNYGYTF. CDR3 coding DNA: TGTGCCTGGAGTGTACTCCGACAGGGCACCTTTAACTATGGCTACACCTTC. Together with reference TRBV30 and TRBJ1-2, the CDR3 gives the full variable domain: SQTIHQWPATLVQPVGSPLSLECTVEGTSNPNLYWYRQAAGRGLQLLFYSVGIGQISSEVPQNLSASRPQDRQFILSSKKLLLSDSGFYLCAWSVLRQGTFNYGYTFGSGTRLTVV.

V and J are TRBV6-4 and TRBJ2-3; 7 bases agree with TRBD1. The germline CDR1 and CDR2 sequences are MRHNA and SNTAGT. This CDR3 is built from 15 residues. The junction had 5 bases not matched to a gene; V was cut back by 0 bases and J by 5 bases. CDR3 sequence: CASSDSQTGRDTQYF. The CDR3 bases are TGTGCCAGCAGTGACTCGCAGACAGGGAGAGATACGCAGTATTTT.

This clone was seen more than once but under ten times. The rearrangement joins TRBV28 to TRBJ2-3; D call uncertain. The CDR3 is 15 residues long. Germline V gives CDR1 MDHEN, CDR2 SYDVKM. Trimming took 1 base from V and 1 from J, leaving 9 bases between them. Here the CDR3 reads CASSLYSRGTDTQYF. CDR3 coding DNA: TGTGCCAGCAGTTTATATTCCCGTGGCACAGATACGCAGTATTTT.

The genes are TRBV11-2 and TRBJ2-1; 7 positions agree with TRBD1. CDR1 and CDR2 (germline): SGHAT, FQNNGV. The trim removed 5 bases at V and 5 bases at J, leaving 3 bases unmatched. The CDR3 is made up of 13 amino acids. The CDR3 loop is CASSLDRDNEQFF. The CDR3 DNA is TGTGCCAGCAGCCTCGACAGGGACAATGAGCAGTTCTTC.

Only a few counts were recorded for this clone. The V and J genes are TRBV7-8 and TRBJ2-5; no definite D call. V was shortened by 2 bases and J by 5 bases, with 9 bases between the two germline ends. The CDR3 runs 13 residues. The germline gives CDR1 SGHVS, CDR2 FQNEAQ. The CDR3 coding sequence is TGTGCCAGCAGCTTACCGGGTGCGGAGACCCAGTACTTC. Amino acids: CASSLPGAETQYF.

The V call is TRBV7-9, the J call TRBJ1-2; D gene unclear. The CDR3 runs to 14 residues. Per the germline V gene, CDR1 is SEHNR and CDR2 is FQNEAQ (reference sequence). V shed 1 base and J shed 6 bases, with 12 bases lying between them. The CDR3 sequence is CASSLDGGSDGYTF. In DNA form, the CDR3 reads TGTGCCAGCAGCTTAGACGGCGGTTCGGATGGCTACACCTTC.

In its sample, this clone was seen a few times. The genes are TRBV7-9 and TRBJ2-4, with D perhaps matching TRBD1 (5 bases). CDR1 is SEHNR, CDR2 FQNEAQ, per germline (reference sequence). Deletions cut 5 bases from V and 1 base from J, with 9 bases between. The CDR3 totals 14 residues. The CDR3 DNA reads TGTGCCAGCAGCCCAGGGTGGGCCAAAAACATTCAGTACTTC. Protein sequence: CASSPGWAKNIQYF.

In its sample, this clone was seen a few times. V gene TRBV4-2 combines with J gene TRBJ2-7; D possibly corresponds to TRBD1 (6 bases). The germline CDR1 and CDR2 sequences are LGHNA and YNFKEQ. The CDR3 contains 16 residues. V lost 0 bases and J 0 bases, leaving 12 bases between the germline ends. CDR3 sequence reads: CASSQEGQLPSYEQYF. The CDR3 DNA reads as TGTGCCAGCAGCCAAGAAGGACAGCTTCCCTCCTACGAGCAGTACTTC.

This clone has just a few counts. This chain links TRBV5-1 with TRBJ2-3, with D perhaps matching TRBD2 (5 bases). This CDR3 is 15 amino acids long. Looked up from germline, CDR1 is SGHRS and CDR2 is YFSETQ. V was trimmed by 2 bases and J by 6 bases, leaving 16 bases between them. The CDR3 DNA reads TGCGCCAGCAGCTTCGAGGGCGCGGTATTCGATACGCAGTATTTT. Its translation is CASSFEGAVFDTQYF.

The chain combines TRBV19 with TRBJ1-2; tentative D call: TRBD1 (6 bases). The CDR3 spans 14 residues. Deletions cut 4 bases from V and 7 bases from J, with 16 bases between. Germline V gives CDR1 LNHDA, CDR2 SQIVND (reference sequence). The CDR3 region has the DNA TGTGCCAGTAGTAGCGGACAGCCCTGGGGTGGCTACACCTTC. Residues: CASSSGQPWGGYTF.

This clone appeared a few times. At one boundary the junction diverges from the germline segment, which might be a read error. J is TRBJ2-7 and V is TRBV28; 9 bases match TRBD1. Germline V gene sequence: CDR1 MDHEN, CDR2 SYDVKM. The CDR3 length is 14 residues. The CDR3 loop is CASSPPGQGPWRDF. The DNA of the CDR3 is TGTGCCAGCAGTCCCCCGGGACAGGGTCCCTGGCGGGACTTC.

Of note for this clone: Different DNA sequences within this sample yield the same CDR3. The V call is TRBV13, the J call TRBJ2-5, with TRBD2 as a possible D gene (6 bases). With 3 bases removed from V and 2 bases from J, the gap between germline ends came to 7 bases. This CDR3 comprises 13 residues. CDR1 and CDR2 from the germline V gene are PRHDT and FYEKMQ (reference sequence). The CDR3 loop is CASSLRDQETQYF. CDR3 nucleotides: TGTGCCAGCAGCTTGCGGGATCAAGAGACCCAGTACTTC.

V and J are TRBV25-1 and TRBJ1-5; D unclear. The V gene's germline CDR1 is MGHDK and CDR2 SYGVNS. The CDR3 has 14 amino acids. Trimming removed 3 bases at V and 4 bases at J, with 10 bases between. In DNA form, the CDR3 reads TGTGCCAGCAGTGAGGGGAGAAGGAATCAGCCCCAGCATTTT. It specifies CASSEGRRNQPQHF.

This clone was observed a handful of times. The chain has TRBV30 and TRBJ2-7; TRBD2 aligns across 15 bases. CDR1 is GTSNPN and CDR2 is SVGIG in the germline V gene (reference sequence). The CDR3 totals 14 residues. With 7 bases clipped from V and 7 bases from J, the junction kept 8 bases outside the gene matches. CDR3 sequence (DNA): TGTGCCTTGGGGACTAGCGGGAGGTTCAGGGAGCAGTACTTC. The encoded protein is CALGTSGRFREQYF.

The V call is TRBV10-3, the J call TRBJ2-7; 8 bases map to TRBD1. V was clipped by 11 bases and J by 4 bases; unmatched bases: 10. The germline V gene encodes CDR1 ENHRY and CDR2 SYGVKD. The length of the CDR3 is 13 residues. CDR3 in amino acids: CAVARDRRYEQYF. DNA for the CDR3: TGTGCCGTCGCGCGGGACAGGAGATACGAGCAGTACTTC.

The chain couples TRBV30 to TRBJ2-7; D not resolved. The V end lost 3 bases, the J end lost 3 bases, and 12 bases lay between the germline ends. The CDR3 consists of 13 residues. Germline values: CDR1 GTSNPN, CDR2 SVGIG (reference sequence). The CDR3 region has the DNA TGTGCCTGGAGCGCAGCTCGAGGCTACGAGCAGTACTTC. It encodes CAWSAARGYEQYF.

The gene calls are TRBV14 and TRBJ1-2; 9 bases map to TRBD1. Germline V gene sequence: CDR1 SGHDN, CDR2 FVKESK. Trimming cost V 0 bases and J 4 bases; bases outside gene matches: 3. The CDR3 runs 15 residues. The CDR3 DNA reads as TGTGCCAGCAGCCAAGAGGACAGGGGCCTCTATGGCTACACCTTC. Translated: CASSQEDRGLYGYTF.

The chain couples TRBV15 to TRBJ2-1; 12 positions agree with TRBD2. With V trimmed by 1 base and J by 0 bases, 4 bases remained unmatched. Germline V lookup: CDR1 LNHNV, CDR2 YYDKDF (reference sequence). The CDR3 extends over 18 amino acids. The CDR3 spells CATSRAPTSGSSYNEQFF. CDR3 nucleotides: TGTGCCACCAGCAGAGCACCGACTAGCGGGAGCTCCTACAATGAGCAGTTCTTC.

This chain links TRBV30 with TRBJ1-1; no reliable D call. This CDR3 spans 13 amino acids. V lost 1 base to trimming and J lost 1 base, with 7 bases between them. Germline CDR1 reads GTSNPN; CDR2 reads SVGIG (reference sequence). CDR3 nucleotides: TGTGCCTGGAGTGGTGGGCCGAACACTGAAGCTTTCTTT. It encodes CAWSGGPNTEAFF.

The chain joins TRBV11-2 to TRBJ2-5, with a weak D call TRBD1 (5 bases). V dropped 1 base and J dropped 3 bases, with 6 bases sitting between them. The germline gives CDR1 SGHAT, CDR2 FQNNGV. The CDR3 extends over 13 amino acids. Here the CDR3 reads CASSLGREETQYF. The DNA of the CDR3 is TGTGCCAGCAGCTTAGGCAGGGAAGAGACCCAGTACTTC.